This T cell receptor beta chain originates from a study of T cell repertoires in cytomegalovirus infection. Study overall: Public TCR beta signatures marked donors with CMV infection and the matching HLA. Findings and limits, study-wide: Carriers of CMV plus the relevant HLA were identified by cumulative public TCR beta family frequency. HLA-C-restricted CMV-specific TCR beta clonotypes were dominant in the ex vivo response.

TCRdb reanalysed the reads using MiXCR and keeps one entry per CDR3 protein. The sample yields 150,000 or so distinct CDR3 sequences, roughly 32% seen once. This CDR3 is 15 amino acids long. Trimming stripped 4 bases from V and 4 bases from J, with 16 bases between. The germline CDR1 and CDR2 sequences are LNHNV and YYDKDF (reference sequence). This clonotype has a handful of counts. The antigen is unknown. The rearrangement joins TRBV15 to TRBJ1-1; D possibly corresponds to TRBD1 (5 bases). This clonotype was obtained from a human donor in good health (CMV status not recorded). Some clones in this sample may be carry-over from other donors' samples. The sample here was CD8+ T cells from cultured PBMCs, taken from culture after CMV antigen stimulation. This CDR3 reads CATSIPWARGTEAFF. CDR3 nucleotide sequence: TGTGCCACCAGCATCCCATGGGCGAGGGGCACTGAAGCTTTCTTT.